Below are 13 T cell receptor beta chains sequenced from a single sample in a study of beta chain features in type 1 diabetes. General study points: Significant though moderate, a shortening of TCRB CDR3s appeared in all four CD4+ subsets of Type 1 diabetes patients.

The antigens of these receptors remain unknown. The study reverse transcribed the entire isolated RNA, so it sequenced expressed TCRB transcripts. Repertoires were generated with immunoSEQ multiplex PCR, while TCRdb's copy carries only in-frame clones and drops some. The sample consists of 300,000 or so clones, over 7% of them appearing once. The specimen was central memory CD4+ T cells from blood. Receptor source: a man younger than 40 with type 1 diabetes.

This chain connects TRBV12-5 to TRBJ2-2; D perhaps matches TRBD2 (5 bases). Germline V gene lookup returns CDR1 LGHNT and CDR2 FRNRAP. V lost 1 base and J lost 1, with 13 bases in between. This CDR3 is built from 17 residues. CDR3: CASGLGTRALNTGELFF. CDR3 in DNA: TGTGCTAGTGGTTTGGGAACTAGGGCATTGAACACCGGGGAGCTGTTTTTT.

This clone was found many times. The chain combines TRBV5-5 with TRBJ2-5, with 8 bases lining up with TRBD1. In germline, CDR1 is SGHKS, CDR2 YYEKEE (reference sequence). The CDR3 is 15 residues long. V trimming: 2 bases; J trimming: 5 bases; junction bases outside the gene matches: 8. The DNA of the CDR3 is TGTGCCAGCAGCTTCGACAGGGGCCACGTTGAGACCCAGTACTTC. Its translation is CASSFDRGHVETQYF.

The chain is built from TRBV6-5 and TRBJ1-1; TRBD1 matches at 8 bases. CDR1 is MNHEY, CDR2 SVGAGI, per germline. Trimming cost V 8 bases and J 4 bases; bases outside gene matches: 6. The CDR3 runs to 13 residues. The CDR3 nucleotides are TGTGCCAGCTCGACAGGGGAACGCACTGAAGCTTTCTTT. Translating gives CASSTGERTEAFF.

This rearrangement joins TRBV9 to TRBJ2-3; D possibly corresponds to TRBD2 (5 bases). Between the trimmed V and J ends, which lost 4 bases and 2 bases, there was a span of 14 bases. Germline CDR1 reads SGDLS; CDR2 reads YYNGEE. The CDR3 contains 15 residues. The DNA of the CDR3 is TGTGCCAGCAGCTCCTCCACTAGACTCACAGATACGCAGTATTTT. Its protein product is CASSSSTRLTDTQYF.

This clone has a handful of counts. In nucleotides, the CDR3 is TGTGCCAGCAGCCCCGGCCTGACAGGGGAGACCCAGTACTTC. The encoded protein is CASSPGLTGETQYF. This chain links TRBV5-6 with TRBJ2-5; 7 bases agree with TRBD1. CDR3 length: 14 residues. With V trimmed by 4 bases and J by 5 bases, 8 bases remained unmatched. Germline V gene data show CDR1 as SGHDT and CDR2 as YYEEEE.

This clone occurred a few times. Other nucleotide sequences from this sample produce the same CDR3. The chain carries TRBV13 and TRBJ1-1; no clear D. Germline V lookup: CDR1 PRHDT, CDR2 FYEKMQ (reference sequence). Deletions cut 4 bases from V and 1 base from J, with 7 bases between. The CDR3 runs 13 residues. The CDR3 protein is CASSSRPNTEAFF. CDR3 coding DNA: TGTGCCAGCAGCTCGCGACCGAACACTGAAGCTTTCTTT.

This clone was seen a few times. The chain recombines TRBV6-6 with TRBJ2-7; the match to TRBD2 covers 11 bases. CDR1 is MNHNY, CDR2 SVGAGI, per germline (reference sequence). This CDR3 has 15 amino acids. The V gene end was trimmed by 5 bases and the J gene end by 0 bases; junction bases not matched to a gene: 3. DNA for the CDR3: TGTGCCAGCAGTCGACTAGCGGGGCGCTCCTACGAGCAGTACTTC. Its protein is CASSRLAGRSYEQYF.

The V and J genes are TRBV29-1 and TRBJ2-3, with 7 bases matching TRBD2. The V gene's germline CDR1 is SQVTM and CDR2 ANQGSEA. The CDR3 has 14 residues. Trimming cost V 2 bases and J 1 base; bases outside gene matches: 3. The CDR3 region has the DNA TGCAGCGTTGAACCGGGGGGAGGCACAGATACGCAGTATTTT. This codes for CSVEPGGGTDTQYF.

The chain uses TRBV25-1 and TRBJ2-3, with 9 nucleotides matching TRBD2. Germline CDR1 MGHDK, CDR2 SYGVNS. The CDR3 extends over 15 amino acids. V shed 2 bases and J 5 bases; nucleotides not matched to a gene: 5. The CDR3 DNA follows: TGTGCCAGCAGTGAACTAGCGGGGATTGAAGATACGCAGTATTTT. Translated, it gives CASSELAGIEDTQYF.

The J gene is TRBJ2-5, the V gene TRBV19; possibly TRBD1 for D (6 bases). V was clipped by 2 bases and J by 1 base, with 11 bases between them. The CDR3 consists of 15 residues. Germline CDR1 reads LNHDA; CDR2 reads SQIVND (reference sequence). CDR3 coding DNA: TGTGCCAGTAGTATAAGGCAGGGGCGCCAAGAGACCCAGTACTTC. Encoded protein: CASSIRQGRQETQYF.

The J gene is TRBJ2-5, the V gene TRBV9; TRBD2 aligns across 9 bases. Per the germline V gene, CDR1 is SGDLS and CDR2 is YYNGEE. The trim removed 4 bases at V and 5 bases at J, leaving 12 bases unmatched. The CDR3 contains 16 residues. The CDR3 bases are TGTGCCAGCAGCCCCAGAAGGAGCGGGGGGTTTGAGACCCAGTACTTC. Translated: CASSPRRSGGFETQYF.

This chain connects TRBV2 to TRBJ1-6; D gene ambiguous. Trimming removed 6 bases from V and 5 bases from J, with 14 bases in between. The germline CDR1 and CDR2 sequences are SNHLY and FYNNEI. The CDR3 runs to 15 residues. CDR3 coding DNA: TGTGCCAGCAGCCTGGAAAACCCGGATAATTCACCCCTCCACTTT. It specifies CASSLENPDNSPLHF.

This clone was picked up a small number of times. CDR3 DNA: TGTGCCACCCTGGACAACCCAGATGGAGATACGCAGTATTTT. It encodes CATLDNPDGDTQYF. This sequence joins TRBV10-3 and TRBJ2-3, with TRBD1 as a possible D gene (5 bases). Trimming took 10 bases from V and 5 from J, leaving 19 bases between them. Germline values: CDR1 ENHRY, CDR2 SYGVKD. The CDR3 is 14 amino acids.